A selection of T cell receptor beta chains follows, all from one sample in a study of T cells in Graves' hyperthyroidism and ophthalmopathy. TCRdb itself ran the multiplex PCR reads through MiXCR, one entry per CDR3 protein. The data contain around 500,000 distinct CDR3 sequences, 14% of them singletons. The sequenced sample was blood. The receptors were gathered from a woman aged 35 to 49 with Graves' hyperthyroidism. Each CDR3 is given with its conserved first and last residue. A D gene is named only where the DNA matches it firmly. Rows give clone size only sometimes, using once, few, many, or a class for an expanded clone.

>TRBD2|TRBJ2-1|TRBV5-1|many
CASSLGGGLGYNEQFF
>-|TRBJ1-5|TRBV6-1|-
CASSRTISNQPQHF
>TRBD2|TRBJ2-5|TRBV28|many
CASSFLGGREQETQYF
>TRBD2|TRBJ2-7|TRBV6-1|few
CASRRAGSGLAVYEQYF
>-|TRBJ2-2|TRBV27|-
CASRPRGTGELFF
>TRBD2|TRBJ2-3|TRBV4-1|-
CASSLSGRGSDTQYF
>-|TRBJ1-1|TRBV19|-
CASSPERRENTEAFF
>TRBD1|TRBJ2-3|TRBV27|many
CASSLIVDLGGDTQYF
>-|TRBJ1-5|TRBV3-1|-
CASSQGRSPNQPQHF
>TRBD2|TRBJ2-7|TRBV9|-
CASSVSSIGRVEQYF
>-|TRBJ2-5|TRBV3-1|many
CASSQNPSLETQYF
>-|TRBJ1-1|TRBV9|-
CASSVAGQGEAFF
>-|TRBJ2-7|TRBV27|-
CASSPAGRGLYEQYF
>-|TRBJ2-7|TRBV20-1|many
CSARDFSNTSSYEQYF
>TRBD1|TRBJ2-4|TRBV11-3|many
CASSLETGLFPSKNIQYF
>TRBD2|TRBJ2-1|TRBV14|-
CASSQDRSGKHEQFF
>-|TRBJ2-7|TRBV20-1|few
CSARGFRGDYEQYF
>-|TRBJ1-3|TRBV2|many
CASSEGDSGNTIYF
>-|TRBJ2-1|TRBV30|many
CAWNPADRPYNEQFF
>-|TRBJ2-7|TRBV6-1|many
CASSLQGGPSYEQYF
>TRBD1|TRBJ1-5|TRBV20-1|many
CSAEESPDRGGNQPQHF
>TRBD2|TRBJ2-5|TRBV7-9|many
CASSFPTSGTQETQYF
>-|TRBJ2-5|TRBV3-1|many
CASSQTAFQETQYF
>-|TRBJ2-1|TRBV7-2|many
CASSLGDLGKYNEQFF
>-|TRBJ2-2|TRBV2|many
CASSARSANTGELFF
>-|TRBJ2-1|TRBV14|-
CASSQVPGGGVGEQFF
>TRBD2|TRBJ2-7|TRBV5-4|-
CASSLELAESYEQYF
>-|TRBJ2-3|TRBV5-1|many
CASSLDGSTDTQYF
>TRBD1|TRBJ1-1|TRBV5-1|few
CASSTPETGSFEAFF
>TRBD2|TRBJ2-5|TRBV29-1|many
CSATLGGGSETQYF
>-|TRBJ2-1|TRBV27|many
CASSFGSSDGGMGYNEQFF
>TRBD2|TRBJ2-1|TRBV20-1|many
CSASFSGGNPYNEQFF
>-|TRBJ2-3|TRBV14|many
CASSQDGQPRTQYF
>TRBD1|TRBJ2-7|TRBV6-1|many
CASSSLDRVTYEQYF
>-|TRBJ2-1|TRBV30|-
CAWSVHEGNKQFF
>-|TRBJ2-7|TRBV6-5|few
CASSYEGSTYEQYF
>TRBD2|TRBJ2-2|TRBV29-1|-
CSVEGPGLAGTGELFF
>-|TRBJ2-7|TRBV10-3|-
CAISESSGSEQYF
>TRBD2|TRBJ2-5|TRBV5-1|-
CASAIGLVEETQYF
>TRBD2|TRBJ2-2|TRBV19|-
CASSRGLAETNTGELFF
>TRBD2|TRBJ2-5|TRBV20-1|many
CSARERLAGVETQYF
>-|TRBJ1-2|TRBV19|-
CASSIVSANYGYTF
>-|TRBJ2-3|TRBV6-6|many
CASSYSRGSDTQYF
>-|TRBJ2-7|TRBV14|-
CASSPSKGPYEQYF
>TRBD1|TRBJ2-6|TRBV20-1|-
CSARGGQGSSGANVLTF
>TRBD2|TRBJ2-1|TRBV27|few
CASRAGDNYNEQFF
>-|TRBJ2-6|TRBV6-1|-
CASTPQVSGANVLTF
>TRBD2|TRBJ2-5|TRBV6-1|many
CASSEPGGTETQYF
>TRBD1|TRBJ2-7|TRBV20-1|many
CSAHWGTGGTYEQYF
>TRBD2|TRBJ2-7|TRBV6-1|few
CASRIEGGLEYEQYF
>-|TRBJ2-4|TRBV2|many
CASSETQPGIQYF
>TRBD1|TRBJ2-2|TRBV7-3|-
CASSSKGGPAGTGELFF